This T cell receptor (beta chain) was observed in a study of T cell repertoires in cytomegalovirus infection. Study-wide background: It can be stated that public TCR beta signatures indicated CMV infection as well as a matching HLA type. Study-wide results and caveats: Using cumulative public TCR beta family frequency, the authors identified those who carried CMV together with the relevant HLA.

TCRdb recomputed calls from the reads with MiXCR, one row per CDR3 protein. The data contain around 440,000 distinct CDR3 sequences, about 11% of them seen just once; the ten biggest clones take up about 9.4%. Looked up from germline, CDR1 is SGHDN and CDR2 is FVKESK. The CDR3 has 15 residues. The germline V and J ends were trimmed by 2 bases and 0 bases, with 7 bases remaining between them. This clonotype was observed at least ten times. Its antigen is not known. V and J are TRBV14 and TRBJ2-2, with D perhaps being TRBD1 or TRBD2 (5 bases each). This receptor was identified in a human donor in good health (CMV status not recorded). Some clones in this sample may be carry-over from other donors' samples. The specimen sequenced was PBMCs. The CDR3 is CASSQWGTNTGELFF. The CDR3 nucleotides read TGTGCCAGCAGCCAATGGGGGACGAACACCGGGGAGCTGTTTTTT.